Listed below are T cell receptor beta chains from one sample, sequenced in a study of cytomegalovirus exposure and HLA in healthy donors. Using immunoSEQ multiplex PCR, the repertoire was profiled, and TCRdb retains in-frame clones only, with some absent. The sample has about 140,000 clones, and its top ten clones hold 2% to 2.5%. Material: PBMCs. The receptors derive from a woman between 18 and 29 years old in good health and CMV-seronegative. Both conserved end residues are trimmed from each CDR3.

>TRBV10-1|TRBJ2-1|12
ASSDAGVDNEQF
>TRBV19|TRBJ1-1|13
ASSTAGLPNTEAF
>TRBV7-3|TRBJ2-1|13
ASSPGLVWDNEQF
>TRBV5-1|TRBJ2-3|13
ASSFSTVQGDTQY
>TRBV27|TRBJ2-6|16
ASSSNILTGSGANVLT
>TRBV18|TRBJ1-2|12
ASSPLGQGSGYT
>TRBV18|TRBJ1-2|15
ASSPRTGTTPKGGYT
>TRBV19|TRBJ2-5|10
ASGQREETQY
>TRBV5-1|TRBJ1-6|13
ASSWGQGSNSPLH
>TRBV9|TRBJ2-1|14
ASSESSGLPYNEQF
>TRBV30|TRBJ1-2|11
AWSGGRPFGYT
>TRBV18|TRBJ2-3|12
ASSPTGSSDTQY
>TRBV5-4|TRBJ2-1|13
ASSLGTGGYNEQF
>TRBV11-2|TRBJ2-7|15
ASSLEGMDRSTGEQY
>TRBV25-1|TRBJ1-1|11
ASSYGPYTEAF
>TRBV10-1|TRBJ2-7|14
ASSGGQGRSSYEQY
>TRBV4-3|TRBJ1-1|13
ASSQDLQGNTEAF
>TRBV5-1|TRBJ2-1|12
ASSYQRGDNEQF
>TRBV7-3|TRBJ1-1|12
ASSLTGRGTEAF
>TRBV10-2|TRBJ2-1|11
ASRPDYYNEQF
>TRBV6-1|TRBJ2-7|12
ASSDGTSGDEQY
>TRBV28|TRBJ1-2|10
ASSLRGIGYT
>TRBV5-8|TRBJ2-5|13
ASSLAGTGGETQY
>TRBV5-4|TRBJ2-5|11
ASSFKGVETQY
>TRBV11-2|TRBJ2-1|13
ASSRLGLAGATRF
>TRBV30|TRBJ1-4|15
AWSRWDNGATNEKLF
>TRBV12-5|TRBJ2-7|10
ASGTHSYEQY
>TRBV5-1|TRBJ1-1|14
ASSPGGLGWGTEAF